One sample yielded the 19 T cell receptor beta chains listed below, sequenced in a study of T-cell reconstitution after alpha-beta-depleted transplantation in children. Unique molecular identifiers were incorporated into the prepared TCRbeta library. TCRdb re-derived calls from the PCR reads in MiXCR, one entry per CDR3 protein. The repertoire holds 240,000 or so distinct CDR3 sequences, with approximately 8.9% as singletons. Material: PBMCs, mostly from graft donor cells, obtained 180 days after TCRalphabeta/CD19-depleted stem cell transplant. The receptors originated from a male patient between 10 and 17 years old who had a stem cell transplant for acute lymphoblastic leukemia, so the T cells may come from the graft donor.

This clonotype occurred many times. The chain joins TRBV20-1 to TRBJ2-7, with D hard to call. Germline CDR1 DFQATT, CDR2 SNEGSKA (reference sequence). V was pared by 6 bases and J by 7 bases, with 10 bases between. The CDR3 covers 10 residues. The CDR3 here is CSATSREQYF. The CDR3 bases are TGCAGTGCCACTTCAAGGGAGCAGTACTTC.

In this sample, this clonotype turned up many times. V gene TRBV9 combines with J gene TRBJ2-4; D perhaps matches TRBD2 (6 bases). The germline V gene encodes CDR1 SGDLS and CDR2 YYNGEE. The CDR3 totals 14 residues. Trimming shortened V by 1 base and J by 5 bases, and 10 bases separated the two germline ends. CDR3 in DNA: TGTGCCAGCAGCGTATCGGGGGACCAAAACATTCAGTACTTC. Amino acid sequence: CASSVSGDQNIQYF.

This clonotype occurred many times. This chain connects TRBV12-3 or TRBV12-4 to TRBJ2-2; D not resolved. This CDR3 is built from 16 residues. Trimming removed 7 bases at V and 7 bases at J, with 22 bases between. The CDR3 DNA sequence: TGTGCCAGCATCCCTTCTCCGGGCCATCCGGACGGGGAGCTGTTTTTT. Translated, it gives CASIPSPGHPDGELFF.

This clonotype was observed at least ten times. The rearrangement links TRBV11-2 to TRBJ1-2; no definite D call. The germline V gene has CDR1 SGHAT and CDR2 FQNNGV. Trimming stripped 5 bases from V and 3 bases from J, with 13 bases between. CDR3 length: 14 residues. This chain's CDR3 is CASSPRSWDYGYTF. CDR3 DNA: TGTGCCAGCAGCCCCCGGAGCTGGGACTATGGCTACACCTTC.

The sample holds many counts of this clonotype. V is TRBV20-1 and J is TRBJ2-1; 10 positions match TRBD2. From germline, CDR1 is DFQATT and CDR2 SNEGSKA (reference sequence). The CDR3 has 16 amino acids. Losses at the gene ends were 4 bases for V and 4 bases for J; bases not matched to a gene: 10. CDR3 sequence (DNA): TGCAGTGCTAAAGAAGTCAAGCGGGGGGGTTACAATGAGCAGTTCTTC. Encoded protein: CSAKEVKRGGYNEQFF.

In this sample, this clonotype turned up many times. The chain employs TRBV28 and TRBJ2-1; 10 nucleotides match TRBD2. The germline CDR1 and CDR2 sequences are MDHEN and SYDVKM. V shed 2 bases and J 4 bases; nucleotides not matched to a gene: 20. The CDR3 sequence is 21 residues long. Written as DNA, the CDR3 is TGTGCCAGCAGTTTACCCAGGAAAGATTTACGGACTAGCGGAAGTTACAATGAGCAGTTCTTC. Translating gives CASSLPRKDLRTSGSYNEQFF.

This clonotype came up many times. The genes are TRBV2 and TRBJ1-1, with TRBD1 matching over 9 bases. With 6 bases clipped from V and 0 bases from J, the junction kept 8 bases outside the gene matches. Looked up from germline, CDR1 is SNHLY and CDR2 is FYNNEI. This CDR3 spans 16 amino acids. DNA for the CDR3: TGTGCCAGCAGGGTCACAGGGGGCCTCATGAACACTGAAGCTTTCTTT. It translates to CASRVTGGLMNTEAFF. Full variable domain (outside the CDR3, taken from reference TRBV2 and TRBJ1-1): EPEVTQTPSHQVTQMGQEVILRCVPISNHLYFYWYRQILGQKVEFLVSFYNNEISEKSEIFDDQFSVERPDGSNFTLKIRSTKLEDSAMYFCASRVTGGLMNTEAFFGQGTRLTVV.

This clonotype was detected ten times or more. V and J are TRBV7-9 and TRBJ1-2; no clear D. The V gene lost 2 bases and the J gene lost 5 bases, with 15 bases spanning the gap. Germline CDR1 reads SEHNR; CDR2 reads FQNEAQ (reference sequence). The CDR3 sequence is 15 residues long. The CDR3 loop reads CASSLFPGKRYGYTF. In DNA form, the CDR3 reads TGTGCCAGCAGCTTATTTCCGGGGAAGAGATATGGCTACACCTTC.

This clonotype was seen at least ten times. The chain has TRBV18 and TRBJ2-7; no definite D call. The CDR3 is made up of 17 amino acids. V lost 3 bases and J 1 base, leaving 19 bases between the germline ends. Germline loops: CDR1 KGHSH, CDR2 LQKENI. CDR3 sequence (DNA): TGTGCCAGCTCACCCCAAGCCTCCCTCAGGTTATCCTACGAGCAGTACTTC. Its translation: CASSPQASLRLSYEQYF. Full variable domain (rest looked up from reference TRBV18 and TRBJ2-7): NAGVMQNPRHLVRRRGQEARLRCSPMKGHSHVYWYRQLPEEGLKFMVYLQKENIIDESGMPKERFSAEFPKEGPSILRIQQVVRGDSAAYFCASSPQASLRLSYEQYFGPGTRLTVT.

About this clonotype: A read error is possible here, since a much larger clone lies one base away. The chain carries TRBV7-2 and TRBJ2-7; TRBD1 is a possible D gene (5 bases). The CDR3 spans 15 residues. V was pared by 2 bases and J by 2 bases, with 13 bases between. Germline V gene lookup returns CDR1 SGHTA and CDR2 FQGNSA. Here the CDR3 reads CASSLKGSGTYEQYF. The CDR3 DNA is TGTGCCAGCAGCTTAAAGGGGTCTGGTACCTACGAGCAGTACTTC.

In its sample, this clonotype was seen many times. The chain combines TRBV10-3 with TRBJ1-4, with 7 bases that match TRBD1. CDR3 length: 14 amino acids. CDR1 and CDR2 from the germline V gene are ENHRY and SYGVKD. V dropped 6 bases and J dropped 7; count of bases not matched to a gene: 8. The DNA for the CDR3 is TGTGCCATCAGCGGACAGGTCCCTGTTGAAAAACTGTTTTTT. Encoded protein: CAISGQVPVEKLFF.

In this sample, this clonotype turned up a few times. This chain uses TRBV6-5 with TRBJ1-3; D uncertain. Germline V gives CDR1 MNHEY, CDR2 SVGAGI. The CDR3 covers 15 residues. Trimming shortened V by 2 bases and J by 3 bases, and 11 bases separated the two germline ends. CDR3 nucleotides: TGTGCCAGCAGTTACACGGGGAACGGTGGAAACACCATATATTTT. This sequence encodes CASSYTGNGGNTIYF.

In its sample, this clonotype was seen many times. The genes are TRBV28 and TRBJ2-1; the D is unclear. This CDR3 contains 14 residues. V gave up 5 bases and J gave up 7 bases, with 15 bases separating them. CDR1 is MDHEN, CDR2 SYDVKM, per germline. CDR3 bases: TGTGCCAGCAGTCTCCTCCCGCGGTGGAATGAGCAGTTCTTC. Protein product: CASSLLPRWNEQFF.

This clonotype was seen many times. The V gene is TRBV5-1, the J gene TRBJ2-5; D gene ambiguous. CDR1 is SGHRS and CDR2 is YFSETQ in the germline V gene. The CDR3 sequence is 12 residues long. V lost 0 bases to trimming and J lost 5 bases, with 5 bases between them. CDR3 sequence: CASSLDRETQYF. In DNA, the CDR3 is TGCGCCAGCAGCTTGGATCGGGAGACCCAGTACTTC.

This clonotype was seen repeatedly, ten times or more. The chain carries TRBV28 and TRBJ2-3, with D tentatively TRBD2 (6 bases). Germline V gene sequence: CDR1 MDHEN, CDR2 SYDVKM. With 7 bases removed from V and 8 bases from J, the gap between germline ends came to 25 bases. The CDR3 sequence is 16 residues long. CDR3 nucleotide sequence: TGTGCCAGCACCACTCCGGAGGGTCTACCTCGATTTACGCAGTATTTT. It yields the protein CASTTPEGLPRFTQYF.

Many counts were recorded for this clonotype. The chain uses TRBV3-1 and TRBJ2-1; TRBD2 agrees at 8 bases. With 8 bases clipped from V and 4 bases from J, the junction kept 4 bases outside the gene matches. CDR1 is LGHDT, CDR2 YNNKEL, per germline (reference sequence). The CDR3 covers 13 residues. CDR3 sequence (DNA): TGTGCCAGCTGGGGCGGGGGGTACAATGAGCAGTTCTTC. Protein: CASWGGGYNEQFF.

This clonotype was detected many times. The rearrangement links TRBV4-2 to TRBJ1-2, with D perhaps matching TRBD1 (5 bases). Germline-derived CDR1 and CDR2 are LGHNA and YNFKEQ. The V gene lost 0 bases and the J gene lost 1 base, with 24 bases spanning the gap. CDR3 length equals 20 residues. The CDR3 here is CASSQDAGPRRSIYNYGYTF. As DNA, the CDR3 is TGTGCCAGCAGCCAAGATGCGGGGCCTAGAAGATCTATCTATAACTATGGCTACACCTTC.

There are many counts of this clonotype. The chain couples TRBV3-1 to TRBJ2-3; tentative D call: TRBD1 (6 bases). Between the trimmed V and J ends, which lost 1 base and 5 bases, there was a span of 13 bases. The germline V gene encodes CDR1 LGHDT and CDR2 YNNKEL (reference sequence). The CDR3 sequence is 15 residues long. CDR3: CASSQGPPRGDTQYF. The CDR3 coding sequence is TGTGCCAGCAGCCAAGGGCCCCCCAGGGGAGATACGCAGTATTTT.

This clonotype was recorded many times. The CDR3 nucleotides are TGCGCCAGCAGCTTGGCCGTTGGGGTTGGAAACACCATATATTTT. This encodes CASSLAVGVGNTIYF. This sequence joins TRBV5-1 and TRBJ1-3; D gene uncertain. Trimming shortened V by 0 bases and J by 3 bases, and 10 bases separated the two germline ends. The CDR3 runs 15 residues. CDR1 SGHRS and CDR2 YFSETQ come from the germline V gene. Variable domain in full (rest from reference TRBV5-1 and TRBJ1-3): KAGVTQTPRYLIKTRGQQVTLSCSPISGHRSVSWYQQTPGQGLQFLFEYFSETQRNKGNFPGRFSGRQFSNSRSEMNVSTLELGDSALYLCASSLAVGVGNTIYFGEGSWLTVV.